The 9 T cell receptor beta chains presented below share a single source sample, sequenced in a study of blood T cells in healthy people across ages. The authors ran a second PCR of about 6 to 11 cycles using a sample-barcoded 5' primer and a J-beta primer mix. Each CDR3 protein gets one entry after TCRdb re-called the 5' RACE reads with MiXCR. This sample has roughly 1.9 million distinct CDR3 sequences, with about 39% found just once. Sample: blood. These receptors all come from a human donor in good health.

The chain combines TRBV28 with TRBJ1-2; D unclear. V lost 10 bases and J lost 8, with 23 bases in between. Germline V gene sequence: CDR1 MDHEN, CDR2 SYDVKM. The length of the CDR3 is 14 residues. The chain's CDR3 is CATLRSLSRRGYTF. CDR3 nucleotides: TGTGCCACCCTTCGGTCCCTATCCCGGAGGGGCTACACCTTC.

This clonotype was detected only a few times. The J gene is TRBJ1-2, the V gene TRBV4-1; unclear D gene. Germline assignment: CDR1 MGHRA and CDR2 YSYEKL. Trimming removed 3 bases from V and 2 bases from J, with 25 bases in between. CDR3 length equals 19 residues. CDR3 protein: CASSHPPAGSPLRNYGYTF. For the CDR3, the DNA is TGCGCCAGCAGCCACCCCCCGGCGGGGTCACCACTGAGAAACTATGGCTACACCTTC.

In this sample, this clonotype turned up many times. V and J are TRBV29-1 and TRBJ2-5; no definite D call. The CDR3 has 12 residues. Trimming pared 7 bases from V and 3 bases from J, leaving 12 bases between. Germline CDR1 SQVTM, CDR2 ANQGSEA. The CDR3: CSGAETKETQYF. The CDR3 DNA reads as TGCAGCGGCGCGGAAACCAAAGAGACCCAGTACTTC. The full variable domain, completed using reference TRBV29-1 and TRBJ2-5, is SAVISQKPSRDICQRGTSLTIQCQVDSQVTMMFWYRQQPGQSLTLIATANQGSEATYESGFVIDKFPISRPNLTFSTLTVSNMSPEDSSIYLCSGAETKETQYFGPGTRLLVL.

The chain links TRBV20-1 to TRBJ2-3; a weak D match, TRBD2 (6 bases). Germline V gene data show CDR1 as DFQATT and CDR2 as SNEGSKA (reference sequence). The CDR3 contains 13 residues. The CDR3 nucleotides are TGCAGCACGCCGGGAGAGGGCACAGATACGCAGTATTTT. It specifies CSTPGEGTDTQYF.

In this sample, this clonotype turned up a few times. V is TRBV18 and J is TRBJ2-7; 7 bases agree with TRBD1. V was clipped by 5 bases and J by 3 bases; unmatched bases: 10. Germline V CDR1 and CDR2: KGHSH, LQKENI. This CDR3 comprises 15 residues. The CDR3 region is CASSSNSGTVYEQYF. CDR3 DNA sequence: TGTGCCAGCTCATCCAACTCCGGGACAGTCTACGAGCAGTACTTC.

The J gene is TRBJ1-2, the V gene TRBV20-1; no definite D call. Germline CDR1 DFQATT, CDR2 SNEGSKA (reference sequence). The CDR3 length is 12 residues. V lost 2 bases, J lost 8 bases, and 12 bases lay in between. The DNA of the CDR3 is TGCAGTGCTAGAATATCTGGCGGGGGCTACACCTTC. Amino acids: CSARISGGGYTF.

The V and J genes are TRBV29-1 and TRBJ2-5; TRBD1 aligns across 7 bases. The J call may be wrong; the DNA end is better matched by TRBJ2-7. The CDR3 contains 11 residues. Germline V lookup: CDR1 SQVTM, CDR2 ANQGSEA. CDR3 bases: TGCAGCGTTGGACAGGGAGTCGAGCAGTACTTC. It specifies CSVGQGVEQYF.

This chain connects TRBV5-5 to TRBJ1-2; D may be TRBD1 (5 bases). The V end lost 4 bases, the J end lost 4 bases, and 17 bases lay between the germline ends. The CDR3 length is 15 residues. The germline gives CDR1 SGHKS, CDR2 YYEKEE (reference sequence). In DNA form, the CDR3 reads TGTGCCAGCAGCCCACCGGGACGGATTCTCTATGGCTACACCTTC. Its translation: CASSPPGRILYGYTF.

The chain links TRBV12-5 to TRBJ2-1, with 11 bases aligning to TRBD2. The V segment lost 1 base and the J segment 5 bases; nucleotides outside the gene matches: 7. Germline V gene data show CDR1 as LGHNT and CDR2 as FRNRAP. The CDR3 is 17 amino acids. The CDR3 region is CASGLDISGGEDNEQFF. Written as DNA, the CDR3 is TGTGCTAGTGGTTTGGACATTAGCGGGGGGGAAGACAATGAGCAGTTCTTC. Filled out from reference TRBV12-5 and TRBJ2-1, the complete variable domain reads DARVTQTPRHKVTEMGQEVTMRCQPILGHNTVFWYRQTMMQGLELLAYFRNRAPLDDSGMPKDRFSAEMPDATLATLKIQPSEPRDSAVYFCASGLDISGGEDNEQFFGPGTRLTVL.